This T cell receptor beta chain was found in a study of CD8 T cells in Susac syndrome. About the study: Among the Susac syndrome patients sequenced, six had active disease and 8 or 9 were in remission. Susac syndrome patients were untreated, on corticosteroids with some adding intravenous immunoglobulin, or on intravenous immunoglobulin only.

The authors reverse transcribed roughly 0.45 to 1 ug RNA with random hexamers. TCRdb reprocessed the immunoSEQ multiplex PCR reads with MiXCR, giving one entry per CDR3 protein. Of about 120,000 distinct CDR3 sequences detected, around 94% appear once; the ten largest clones hold about 0.19%. This CDR3 region has 16 residues. Trimming took 4 bases from V and 10 from J, leaving 23 bases between them. Germline V gives CDR1 SNHLY, CDR2 FYNNEI. The TCR was taken from a human donor with Susac syndrome. Source material: CD8+ T cells from PBMCs. This chain joins TRBV2 and TRBJ2-1; weak D call: TRBD2 (7 bases). The CDR3 DNA is TGTGCCAGCAGTGGTTCGCTGGAGGGGGGGCCGCGAGAGCAGTTCTTC. It codes for CASSGSLEGGPREQFF.